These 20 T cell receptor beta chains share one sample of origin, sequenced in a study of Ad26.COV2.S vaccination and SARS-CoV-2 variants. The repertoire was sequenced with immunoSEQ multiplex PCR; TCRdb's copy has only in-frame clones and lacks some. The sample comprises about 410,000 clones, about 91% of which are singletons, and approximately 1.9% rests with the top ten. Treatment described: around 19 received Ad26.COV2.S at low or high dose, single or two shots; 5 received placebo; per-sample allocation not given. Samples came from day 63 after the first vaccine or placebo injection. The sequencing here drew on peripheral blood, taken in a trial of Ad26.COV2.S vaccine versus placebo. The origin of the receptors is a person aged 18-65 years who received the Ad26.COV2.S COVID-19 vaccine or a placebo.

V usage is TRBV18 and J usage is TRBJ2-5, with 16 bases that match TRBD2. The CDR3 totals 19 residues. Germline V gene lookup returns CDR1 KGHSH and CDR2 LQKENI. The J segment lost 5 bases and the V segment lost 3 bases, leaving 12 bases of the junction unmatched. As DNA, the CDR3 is TGTGCCAGCTCACCGAGACGGGGACTAGCGGGAGGGCCTCATGAGACCCAGTACTTC. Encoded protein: CASSPRRGLAGGPHETQYF.

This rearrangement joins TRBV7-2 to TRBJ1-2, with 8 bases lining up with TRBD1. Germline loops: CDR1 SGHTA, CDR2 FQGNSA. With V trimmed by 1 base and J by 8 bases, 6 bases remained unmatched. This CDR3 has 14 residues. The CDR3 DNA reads TGTGCCAGCAGCTTAGTGCAGGGGGCGGGAGGCTACACCTTC. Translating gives CASSLVQGAGGYTF.

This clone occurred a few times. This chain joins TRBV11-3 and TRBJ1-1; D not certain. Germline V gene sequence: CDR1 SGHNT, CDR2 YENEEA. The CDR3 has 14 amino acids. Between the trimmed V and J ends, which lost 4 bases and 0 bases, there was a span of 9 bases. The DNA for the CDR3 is TGTGCCAGCAGCTCCCCTCCAATGAACACTGAAGCTTTCTTT. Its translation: CASSSPPMNTEAFF.

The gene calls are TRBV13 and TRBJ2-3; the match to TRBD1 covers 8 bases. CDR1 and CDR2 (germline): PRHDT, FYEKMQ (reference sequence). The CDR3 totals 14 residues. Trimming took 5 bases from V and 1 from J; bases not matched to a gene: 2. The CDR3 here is CASSPGQGTDTQYF. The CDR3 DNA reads TGTGCCAGCAGCCCGGGACAGGGCACAGATACGCAGTATTTT. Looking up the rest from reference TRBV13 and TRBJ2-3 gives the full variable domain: AAGVIQSPRHLIKEKRETATLKCYPIPRHDTVYWYQQGPGQDPQFLISFYEKMQSDKGSIPDRFSAQQFSDYHSELNMSSLELGDSALYFCASSPGQGTDTQYFGPGTRLTVL.

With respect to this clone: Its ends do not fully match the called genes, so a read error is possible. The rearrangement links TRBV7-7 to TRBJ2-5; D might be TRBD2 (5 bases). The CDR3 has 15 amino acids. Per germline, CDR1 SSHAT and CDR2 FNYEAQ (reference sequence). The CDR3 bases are TGTGCTAGCAGCCCCCACACGGGGTATCAAGAGACCCAGTACTTC. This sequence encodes CASSPHTGYQETQYF.

CDR3 protein: CASSYPKLAGQETQYF. The CDR3, as DNA: TGTGCCAGCAGTTACCCTAAACTAGCGGGTCAAGAGACCCAGTACTTC. The chain has TRBV6-2 or TRBV6-3 and TRBJ2-5, with 9 bases that match TRBD2. V was clipped by 2 bases and J by 2 bases; unmatched bases: 6. The V gene's germline CDR1 is MNHEY and CDR2 SVGEGT. This CDR3 has 16 amino acids.

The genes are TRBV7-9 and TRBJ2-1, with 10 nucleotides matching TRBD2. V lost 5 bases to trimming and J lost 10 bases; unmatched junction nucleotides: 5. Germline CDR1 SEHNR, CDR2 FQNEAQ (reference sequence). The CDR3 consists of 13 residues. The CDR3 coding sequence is TGTGCCAGCAGCGCGCCGGGACTAGCGGAGCAGTTCTTC. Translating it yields CASSAPGLAEQFF.

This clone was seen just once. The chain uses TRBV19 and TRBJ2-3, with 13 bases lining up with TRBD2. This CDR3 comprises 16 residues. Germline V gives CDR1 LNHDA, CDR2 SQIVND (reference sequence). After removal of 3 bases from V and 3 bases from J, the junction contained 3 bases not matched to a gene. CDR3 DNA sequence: TGTGCCAGTAGTATGGAGGGACTAGCGGGAACAGATACGCAGTATTTT. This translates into CASSMEGLAGTDTQYF.

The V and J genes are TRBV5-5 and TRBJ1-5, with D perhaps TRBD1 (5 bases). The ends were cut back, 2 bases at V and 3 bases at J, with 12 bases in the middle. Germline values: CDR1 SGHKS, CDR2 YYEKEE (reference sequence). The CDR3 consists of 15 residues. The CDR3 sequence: CASSFVLGANQPQHF. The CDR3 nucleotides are TGTGCCAGCAGCTTTGTTCTTGGGGCCAATCAGCCCCAGCATTTT.

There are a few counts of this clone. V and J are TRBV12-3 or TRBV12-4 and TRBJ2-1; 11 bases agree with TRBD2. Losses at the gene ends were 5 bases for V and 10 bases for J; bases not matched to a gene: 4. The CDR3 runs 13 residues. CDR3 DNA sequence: TGTGCCAGCAGTGATCGGACTAGCGGGGAGCAGTTCTTC. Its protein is CASSDRTSGEQFF.

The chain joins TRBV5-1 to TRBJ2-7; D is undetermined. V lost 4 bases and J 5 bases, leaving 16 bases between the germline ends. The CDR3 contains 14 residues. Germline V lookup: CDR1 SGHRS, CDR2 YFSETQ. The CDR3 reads CASSKDALGDEQYF. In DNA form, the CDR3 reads TGCGCCAGCAGCAAGGACGCGCTTGGCGACGAGCAGTACTTC.

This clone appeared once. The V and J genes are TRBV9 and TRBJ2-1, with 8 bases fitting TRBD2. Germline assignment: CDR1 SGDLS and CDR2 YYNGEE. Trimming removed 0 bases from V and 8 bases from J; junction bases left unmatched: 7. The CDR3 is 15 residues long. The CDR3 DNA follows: TGTGCCAGCAGCGTAGGTATTAGCGGGATAGATGAGCAGTTCTTC. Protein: CASSVGISGIDEQFF.

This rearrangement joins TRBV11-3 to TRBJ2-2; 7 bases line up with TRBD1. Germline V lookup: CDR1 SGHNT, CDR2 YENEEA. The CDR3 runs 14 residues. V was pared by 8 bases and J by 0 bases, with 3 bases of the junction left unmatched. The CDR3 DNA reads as TGTGCCAGCGGGGGACAGACGAACACCGGGGAGCTGTTTTTT. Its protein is CASGGQTNTGELFF.

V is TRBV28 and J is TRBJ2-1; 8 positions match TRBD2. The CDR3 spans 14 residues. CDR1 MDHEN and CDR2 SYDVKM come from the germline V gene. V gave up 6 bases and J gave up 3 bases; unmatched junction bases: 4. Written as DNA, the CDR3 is TGTGCCAGCAGAACTAGCGGCCTCTACAATGAGCAGTTCTTC. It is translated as CASRTSGLYNEQFF.

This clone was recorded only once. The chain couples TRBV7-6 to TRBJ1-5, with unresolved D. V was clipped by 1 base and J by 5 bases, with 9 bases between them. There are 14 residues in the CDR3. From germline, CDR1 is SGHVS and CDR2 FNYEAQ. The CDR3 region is CASSLEPDDQPQHF. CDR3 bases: TGTGCCAGCAGCTTAGAGCCAGATGATCAGCCCCAGCATTTT.

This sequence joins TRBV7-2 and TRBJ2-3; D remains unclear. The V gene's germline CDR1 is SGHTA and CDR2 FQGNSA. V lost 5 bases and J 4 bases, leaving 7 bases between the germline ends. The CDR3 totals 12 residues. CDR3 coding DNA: TGTGCCAGCAGCCACATTTCAGATACGCAGTATTTT. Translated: CASSHISDTQYF.

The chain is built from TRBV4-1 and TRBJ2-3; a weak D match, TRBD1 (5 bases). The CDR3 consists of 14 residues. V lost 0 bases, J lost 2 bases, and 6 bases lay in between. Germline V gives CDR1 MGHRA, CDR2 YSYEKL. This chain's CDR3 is CASSQEGHTDTQYF. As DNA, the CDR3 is TGCGCCAGCAGCCAAGAGGGGCACACAGATACGCAGTATTTT.

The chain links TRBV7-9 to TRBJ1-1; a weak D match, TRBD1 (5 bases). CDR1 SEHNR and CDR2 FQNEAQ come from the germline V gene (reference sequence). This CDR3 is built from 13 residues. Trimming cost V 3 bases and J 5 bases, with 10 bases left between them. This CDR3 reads CASSLGGWTEAFF. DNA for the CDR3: TGTGCCAGCAGCTTGGGGGGTTGGACTGAAGCTTTCTTT.

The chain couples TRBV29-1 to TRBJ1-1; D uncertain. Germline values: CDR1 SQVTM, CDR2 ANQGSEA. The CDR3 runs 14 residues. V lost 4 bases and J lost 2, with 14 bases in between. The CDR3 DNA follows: TGCAGCGTTGGATCGACGGCCCTCAACACTGAAGCTTTCTTT. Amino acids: CSVGSTALNTEAFF.

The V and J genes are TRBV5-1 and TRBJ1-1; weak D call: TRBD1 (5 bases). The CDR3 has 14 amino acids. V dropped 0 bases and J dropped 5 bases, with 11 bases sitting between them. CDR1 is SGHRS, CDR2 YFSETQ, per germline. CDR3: CASSLEGRGTEAFF. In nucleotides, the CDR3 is TGCGCCAGCAGCTTGGAGGGGAGGGGTACTGAAGCTTTCTTT.